These T cell receptor beta chains were read from a single sample in a study of regulatory and conventional T cells in RAG deficiency. Profiling relied on immunoSEQ multiplex PCR, and the TCRdb table lists in-frame clones only, not all of them. The sample lists tens of thousands of clones, more than 85% occurring once. Another study also made use of these data, one on regulatory T cells.

The sample comprised CD4+ T cells sorted from blood. All receptors come from a human donor in good health. Both conserved end residues are part of each CDR3. D genes are given only for firm matches. The size of a clone is reported for some rows only, either as once, few or many, or as a class for expanded clones.

V gene	J gene	D gene	clone size	CDR3 DNA	CDR3 protein
TRBV6-6	TRBJ2-7	NA	NA	TGTGCCAGCGCTAGTCCCTACGAGCAGTACTTC	CASASPYEQYF
TRBV29-1	TRBJ2-2	TRBD1	NA	TGCAGCGTCGGGACAGGGTCAAACACCGGGGAGCTGTTTTTT	CSVGTGSNTGELFF
TRBV2	TRBJ2-3	TRBD1	NA	TGTGCCAGCAGTGAGGGACAGGGTGTTTCAGATACGCAGTATTTT	CASSEGQGVSDTQYF
TRBV28	TRBJ1-5	NA	NA	TGTGCCAGCAGTACTTCTCAGCCCCAGCATTTT	CASSTSQPQHF
TRBV6-1	TRBJ1-3	NA	NA	TGTGCCGCAGGGGCTCCGGCGCCTGGAAACACCATATATTTT	CAAGAPAPGNTIYF
TRBV5-1	TRBJ1-2	TRBD1	NA	TGCGCCAGCAGCTTCCCGGACAGGGGGCAGGGCTACACCTTC	CASSFPDRGQGYTF
TRBV4-1	TRBJ1-6	TRBD1	NA	TGCGCCAGCAGCCAAGATACCAGACAGGGGGCTGGTTCACCCCTCCACTTT	CASSQDTRQGAGSPLHF
TRBV19	TRBJ1-2	NA	NA	TGTGCCAGTAGTATAATGGGGGCCGATGGCTACACCTTC	CASSIMGADGYTF
TRBV5-4	TRBJ2-5	NA	NA	TGTGCCAGCAGCTTAGCCGACCGAAGGCAAGAGACCCAGTACTTC	CASSLADRRQETQYF
TRBV6-6	TRBJ2-7	TRBD1	NA	TGTGCCAGCAGTGGACAGGCCTACGAGCAGTACTTC	CASSGQAYEQYF
TRBV28	TRBJ1-5	NA	NA	TGTGCCAGCAGGGCGGATAGTGGTCTCGGCAATCAGCCCCAGCATTTT	CASRADSGLGNQPQHF
TRBV18	TRBJ2-5	NA	NA	TGTGCCAGCTCACCACCGATTCAAGAGACCCAGTACTTC	CASSPPIQETQYF
TRBV2	TRBJ1-3	TRBD1	NA	TGTGCCAGCAGTAACGTTGCGGGGACAGACTCTGGAAACACCATATATTTT	CASSNVAGTDSGNTIYF
TRBV5-4	TRBJ2-1	TRBD2	NA	TGTGCCAGCAGCTTGGACCTAGCGGGGAACAATGAGCAGTTCTTC	CASSLDLAGNNEQFF
TRBV5-1	TRBJ1-1	NA	NA	TGCGCCAGCAGCCCCGGGAGCTCGGACACTGAAGCTTTCTTT	CASSPGSSDTEAFF
TRBV9	TRBJ2-5	NA	NA	TGTGCCAGCAGCTCCACCGGGGCTCAAGAGACCCAGTACTTC	CASSSTGAQETQYF
TRBV19	TRBJ1-2	NA	NA	TGTGCCAGTAGTATGTTCGACAGGACCTATGGCTACACCTTC	CASSMFDRTYGYTF
TRBV7-9	TRBJ2-7	NA	NA	TGTGCCAGCAGCCTGGAAGCCTACGAGCAGTACTTC	CASSLEAYEQYF
TRBV5-4	TRBJ2-4	TRBD1	NA	TGTGCCAGCAGCCCGGACAGGGGAAACATTCAGTACTTC	CASSPDRGNIQYF
TRBV11-3	TRBJ2-5	TRBD2	NA	TGTGCCAGCGGGCTTAGCGGGAGCCCAGAGACCCAGTACTTC	CASGLSGSPETQYF
TRBV18	TRBJ2-7	TRBD1	NA	TGTACCAGCTCACCACGGGTGAGAGGGCAGGGGGCCCGCGAGCAGTACTTC	CTSSPRVRGQGAREQYF
TRBV23-1	TRBJ1-4	NA	NA	TGCGCCAGGGTTGGAACTAATGAAAAACTGTTTTTT	CARVGTNEKLFF
TRBV6-5	TRBJ2-2	TRBD2	NA	TGTGCCAGCAGGGCCAGCGGGGGACCCACCGGGGAGCTGTTTTTT	CASRASGGPTGELFF
TRBV6-6	TRBJ2-4	NA	NA	TGTGCCAGCAGCAAGCACAGCAGCAGCCTAAAAAACATTCAGTACTTC	CASSKHSSSLKNIQYF
TRBV6-5	TRBJ2-3	NA	NA	TGTGCCAGCAGTTACTCCGGGGGATTCAGCACAGATACGCAGTATTTT	CASSYSGGFSTDTQYF
TRBV19	TRBJ2-3	NA	NA	TGTGCCAGTAGTAACAGGGCCTACACAGATACGCAGTATTTT	CASSNRAYTDTQYF
TRBV12-5	TRBJ2-7	TRBD2	once	TGTGCTAGTGGTCCACCGACTAGCGGGAGGTCCCCCTCCTACGAGCAGTACTTC	CASGPPTSGRSPSYEQYF
TRBV29-1	TRBJ2-3	NA	NA	TGCAGCGTTGAACCCGCGGACCAATTCTATACGCAGTATTTT	CSVEPADQFYTQYF